This entry is about one TCR beta chain. Data came from immunoSEQ multiplex PCR; TCRdb stores just in-frame clones and leaves some out. The sample holds about 200,000 clones, 85% seen once. This entry comes from a study of blood T cell repertoires in COVID-19. The sequenced material came from peripheral blood. The TCR sequence derives from a woman aged 70-85 years with COVID-19, enrolled during active disease.

The CDR3 spells CASSRRASSYNSPLHF. CDR3 DNA: TGTGCCAGCAGCCGGAGGGCGAGCTCCTATAATTCACCCCTCCACTTT. The chain carries TRBV3-1 (or the pseudogene TRBV3-2) and TRBJ1-6; no firm D call. The V gene's germline CDR1 is LGHDT and CDR2 YNNKEL (reference sequence). The CDR3 consists of 16 residues. Between the trimmed V and J ends, which lost 4 bases and 0 bases, there was a span of 10 bases.